The subject of this entry is one T cell receptor beta chain. Its recognized antigen is unknown. Base qualities are not at hand, and no much larger clone is one base apart. Each collaborating institution followed its own protocols to collect whole blood in K2EDTA tubes. For TCRbeta analysis, collaborator samples were shipped as frozen whole blood, as isolated PBMCs, or as DNA extracted from either sample type. CDR1 and CDR2 (MNHEY, SVGAGI) derive from the germline V gene. Clipping removes 5 bases from V and 9 bases from J, with 12 as the unmatched junction base count. From cysteine to phenylalanine, the CDR3 is 15 amino acids long. Here the CDR3 DNA is all that survives: 45 bases in frame from base 1. This sample stems from a study of blood T cell repertoires in COVID-19 (dated by TCRdb to between 2020 and 2021). For the study in its entirety: Collaborator samples came from the United States, Italy and Spain and covered acute and convalescent phases of COVID-19. The samples were drawn from the first 160 participants of the ongoing ImmuneRACE study and from 950 to 1,500 subjects provided by 6 global collaborators. HLA class I and class II types, where available, came from metadata supplied by the sample provider rather than from assay-based typing. Sample metadata almost always included a de-identified subject ID, COVID-19 status, age in years and sex. Subjects who had been exposed to COVID-19, were actively infected with it, or had recovered from it provided the deeply sampled blood TCRbeta repertoires that made up the dataset. The prospective study material was composed of cDNA or gDNA derived from T cells, B-cell-depleted T cells, or PBMCs. The repertoires were released in a freely available public database intended as a resource for research on the immune response to SARS-CoV-2. Summary of the overall study and its limitations: The amount of clinical and demographic metadata varied by source and participant and was provided uncurated.

The immunoSEQ Assay, a bias-controlled multiplex PCR, was used to amplify TCRbeta CDR3 regions from genomic DNA. The source study handled its data this way. Within the assay, amplification of reference gene primers was used to estimate how many nucleated cells each sample contained. Sequence reads were collapsed and filtered to measure the absolute abundance of every unique TCRbeta CDR3 rearrangement. For each sample, productive Simpson clonality was calculated as the square root of Simpson's diversity index across productive rearrangements. TCRdb retrieved this table from immuneACCESS and kept in-frame rearrangements only. Not all clones are present; in checked studies, unresolved V genes account for under half, and no reason is known for the remainder. V and J calls and clone size come straight from that table; D and trimming were deduced from the DNA. The sample contains about 360,000 clones, more than 85% of them found a single time. The ten largest make up under 3% of the sample.

The rearranged chain carries TRBV6-5 and TRBJ2-1; the central 8 bases match TRBD2. Sequenced input: peripheral blood. This sequence was found in a human donor in a cohort sampled during active COVID-19. The CDR3 corresponds to CASSPFAGGIGEQFF. Read as DNA, the sequence is TGTGCCAGCAGTCCATTCGCGGGAGGAATCGGTGAGCAGTTCTTC.